A single sample is the source of the 13 T cell receptor beta chains below, sequenced in a study of blood T cell repertoires in COVID-19. TCRdb keeps only in-frame clones here, not all; method: immunoSEQ multiplex PCR. The repertoire has over 80,000 clones, roughly 80% of them found once; the top ten carry about 4.2%. The material sequenced was peripheral blood. The receptors originated from a woman aged 45-60 years with acute or convalescent COVID-19.

This clone was recorded once. The chain is built from TRBV19 and TRBJ2-6; 9 positions match TRBD1. Germline V CDR1 and CDR2: LNHDA, SQIVND (reference sequence). The CDR3 extends over 16 amino acids. V lost 7 bases to trimming and J lost 4 bases; unmatched junction nucleotides: 8. The CDR3 protein is CASMGTGPGGANVLTF. The CDR3 region has the DNA TGTGCCAGTATGGGGACAGGGCCCGGGGGGGCCAACGTCCTGACTTTC. The full variable domain, completed using reference TRBV19 and TRBJ2-6, is DGGITQSPKYLFRKEGQNVTLSCEQNLNHDAMYWYRQDPGQGLRLIYYSQIVNDFQKGDIAEGYSVSREKKESFPLTVTSAQKNPTAFYLCASMGTGPGGANVLTFGAGSRLTVL.

The chain has TRBV27 and TRBJ1-2; 9 positions match TRBD1. V lost 3 bases, J lost 7 bases, and 6 bases stayed unmatched. Germline V gene sequence: CDR1 MNHEY, CDR2 SMNVEV (reference sequence). The CDR3 length is 14 residues. The CDR3 DNA reads as TGTGCCAGCAGTTTTGACAGGGGGGCGGGTGGCTACACCTTC. Translating it yields CASSFDRGAGGYTF.

The chain links TRBV28 to TRBJ2-7; a possible D gene is TRBD1 (5 bases). The germline V gene encodes CDR1 MDHEN and CDR2 SYDVKM. The CDR3 loop spans 13 amino acids. Trimming pared 7 bases from V and 0 bases from J, leaving 10 bases between. The CDR3 region has the DNA TGTGCCAGCATAGATACAGGCTCCTACGAGCAGTACTTC. Encoded protein: CASIDTGSYEQYF.

The chain uses TRBV2 and TRBJ2-2; TRBD1 aligns across 7 bases. There are 14 residues in the CDR3. Germline trimming cut 6 bases from V and 6 bases from J; bases unmatched to any gene: 7. Per the germline V gene, CDR1 is SNHLY and CDR2 is FYNNEI. The CDR3, as DNA: TGTGCCAGCAGGGTTGACAGGGCTCCCGGGGAGCTGTTTTTT. This encodes CASRVDRAPGELFF.

J is TRBJ2-2 and V is TRBV9; 7 bases are shared with TRBD1. With V trimmed by 4 bases and J by 1 base, 7 bases remained unmatched. From germline, CDR1 is SGDLS and CDR2 YYNGEE. The CDR3 is made up of 16 amino acids. CDR3 region: CASSTRGQWNTGELFF. The CDR3, as DNA: TGTGCCAGCAGCACGAGGGGACAGTGGAACACCGGGGAGCTGTTTTTT. Drawing the rest from reference TRBV9 and TRBJ2-2, the complete variable domain is DSGVTQTPKHLITATGQRVTLRCSPRSGDLSVYWYQQSLDQGLQFLIQYYNGEERAKGNILERFSAQQFPDLHSELNLSSLELGDSALYFCASSTRGQWNTGELFFGEGSRLTVL.

The genes are TRBV2 and TRBJ1-4; D is undetermined. V lost 6 bases to trimming and J lost 11 bases, with 10 bases between them. CDR1 is SNHLY, CDR2 FYNNEI, per germline. The CDR3 spans 11 residues. The CDR3 region is CASSPERKLFF. DNA for the CDR3: TGTGCCAGCAGCCCAGAGAGGAAACTGTTTTTT.

This sequence joins TRBV5-4 and TRBJ2-3; the D gene is possibly TRBD1 (5 bases). Trimming stripped 1 base from V and 1 base from J, with 13 bases between. There are 16 residues in the CDR3. Germline V CDR1 and CDR2: SGHNT, YYREEE (reference sequence). The CDR3 reads CASSLRQGFGTDTQYF. The CDR3 DNA is TGTGCCAGCAGCTTGAGGCAGGGATTCGGCACAGATACGCAGTATTTT.

V is TRBV10-3 and J is TRBJ2-3; D unresolved. V was shortened by 6 bases and J by 0 bases, with 4 bases between the two germline ends. CDR3 length: 12 amino acids. CDR1 is ENHRY, CDR2 SYGVKD, per germline. CDR3 in amino acids: CAIRSSTDTQYF. The CDR3 DNA is TGTGCCATCAGGTCTAGCACAGATACGCAGTATTTT.

The V call is TRBV6-5, the J call TRBJ1-4, with 10 bases lining up with TRBD1. This CDR3 is built from 15 residues. V lost 5 bases, J lost 5 bases, and 5 bases stayed unmatched. Germline CDR1 is MNHEY and CDR2 is SVGAGI. As DNA, the CDR3 is TGTGCCAGCAGTATGACAGGGGGCCCCAATGAAAAACTGTTTTTT. Translating it yields CASSMTGGPNEKLFF.

The V call is TRBV7-2, the J call TRBJ2-7; 7 bases are a match to TRBD1. The CDR3 contains 15 residues. Germline CDR1 SGHTA, CDR2 FQGNSA. The J segment lost 7 bases and the V segment lost 1 base, leaving 10 bases of the junction unmatched. CDR3 in amino acids: CASSLDGTVREEQYF. CDR3 nucleotides: TGTGCCAGCAGCTTAGATGGGACAGTGCGTGAGGAGCAGTACTTC.

CDR3 sequence (DNA): TGTGCCAGCAGTAGCCGGGCCACTAGTTCACCCCTCCACTTT. It translates to CASSSRATSSPLHF. V gene TRBV6-6 combines with J gene TRBJ1-6; D is unresolved. V was shortened by 5 bases and J by 9 bases, with 14 bases between the two germline ends. The CDR3 has 14 residues. The V gene's germline CDR1 is MNHNY and CDR2 SVGAGI (reference sequence).

J is TRBJ2-3 and V is TRBV6-6, with a possible D match to TRBD1 (6 bases). The CDR3 spans 14 residues. CDR1 MNHNY and CDR2 SVGAGI come from the germline V gene (reference sequence). Trimming cost V 10 bases and J 2 bases, with 16 bases left between them. Here the CDR3 DNA reads TGTGCCACCGAGGGGGACACCCACACAGATACGCAGTATTTT. Translated, it gives CATEGDTHTDTQYF.

This chain joins TRBV11-2 and TRBJ2-5; possibly TRBD2 for D (5 bases). Germline lookup yields CDR1 SGHAT and CDR2 FQNNGV. The CDR3 runs 14 residues. Trimming stripped 5 bases from V and 5 bases from J, with 15 bases between. The CDR3 nucleotides read TGTGCCAGCAGCGTGCTGAGGGTCGGGGAGACCCAGTACTTC. This codes for CASSVLRVGETQYF.